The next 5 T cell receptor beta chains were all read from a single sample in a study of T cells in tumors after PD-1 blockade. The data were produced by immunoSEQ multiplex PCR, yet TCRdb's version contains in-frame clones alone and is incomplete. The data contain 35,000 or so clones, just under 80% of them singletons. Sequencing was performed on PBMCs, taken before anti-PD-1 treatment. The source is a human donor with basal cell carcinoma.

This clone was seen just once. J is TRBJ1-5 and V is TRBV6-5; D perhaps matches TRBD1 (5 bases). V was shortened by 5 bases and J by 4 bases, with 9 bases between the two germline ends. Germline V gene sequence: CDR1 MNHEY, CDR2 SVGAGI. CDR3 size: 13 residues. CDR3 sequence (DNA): TGTGCCAGCAGTCGGACATTTAATCAGCCCCAGCATTTT. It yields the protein CASSRTFNQPQHF.

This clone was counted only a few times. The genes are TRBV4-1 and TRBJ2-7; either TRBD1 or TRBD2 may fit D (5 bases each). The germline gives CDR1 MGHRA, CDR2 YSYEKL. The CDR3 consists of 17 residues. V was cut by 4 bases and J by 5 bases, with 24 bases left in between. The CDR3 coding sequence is TGCGCCAGCAGCCGAAGTGGGGGTCTCAATACGGCCGACGAGCAGTACTTC. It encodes CASSRSGGLNTADEQYF.

CDR3 sequence (DNA): TGTGCCAGCAGTGAACGTGGGGCCCCGGACGAAAAACTGTTTTTT. This codes for CASSERGAPDEKLFF. The chain couples TRBV6-1 to TRBJ1-4; possible D gene TRBD1, 5 bases. V was clipped by 2 bases and J by 8 bases, with 15 bases between them. This CDR3 spans 15 amino acids. CDR1 and CDR2 (germline): MNHNS, SASEGT.

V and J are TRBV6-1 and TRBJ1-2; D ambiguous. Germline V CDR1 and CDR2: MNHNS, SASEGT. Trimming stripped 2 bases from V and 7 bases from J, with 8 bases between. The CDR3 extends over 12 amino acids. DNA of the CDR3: TGTGCCAGCAGTGAAACCGCGGGTGGCTACACCTTC. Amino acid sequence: CASSETAGGYTF.

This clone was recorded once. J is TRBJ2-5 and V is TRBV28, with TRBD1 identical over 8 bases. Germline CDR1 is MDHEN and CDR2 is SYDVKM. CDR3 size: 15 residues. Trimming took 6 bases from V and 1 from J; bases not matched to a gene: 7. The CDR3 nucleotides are TGTGCCAGCAGACGCGGCGGGACAGGCCAAGAGACCCAGTACTTC. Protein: CASRRGGTGQETQYF.